This is a list of T cell receptor beta chains from one sample in a study of blood T cell repertoires in COVID-19. Sequenced by immunoSEQ multiplex PCR; TCRdb stores in-frame clones only, minus some. The sample contains some 370,000 clones, almost 90% of which appear only once. The sequenced sample was peripheral blood. These receptors were obtained from a man aged 18 to 30 with active or convalescent COVID-19. The CDR3 runs from the conserved cysteine through the conserved F or W. D genes are given only for firm matches. Some rows have no size entry. The others give once, few or many, or a class for an expanded clone.

V gene	D gene	J gene	clone size	CDR3 DNA	CDR3 protein
TRBV2	-	TRBJ2-7	-	TGTGCCAGCAGTAGACAGCCCTACGAGCAGTACTTC	CASSRQPYEQYF
TRBV7-3	-	TRBJ1-1	-	TGTGCCAGCAGCTTAAGCAGGGTTGGGACTGAAGCTTTCTTT	CASSLSRVGTEAFF
TRBV9	-	TRBJ2-1	-	TGTGCCAGCAGCGTATCCGGGTTTGCCGCGAATGAGCAGTTCTTC	CASSVSGFAANEQFF
TRBV5-6	-	TRBJ1-5	-	TGTGCCAGCAGCTTGCTCGAGACACGAAATCAGCCCCAGCATTTT	CASSLLETRNQPQHF
TRBV11-3	TRBD2	TRBJ2-2	-	TGTGCCAGCAGCTCCAGACTAGCGGGAGACACCGGGGAGCTGTTTTTT	CASSSRLAGDTGELFF
TRBV6-6	-	TRBJ2-2	-	TGTGCCAGCAGTTACTCCCCACAGATGAACACCGGGGAGCTGTTTTTT	CASSYSPQMNTGELFF
TRBV5-6	-	TRBJ2-7	-	TGTGCCAGCAGCTACTTATTGACCTACGAGCAGTACTTC	CASSYLLTYEQYF
TRBV6-6	TRBD2	TRBJ2-7	-	TGTGCCAGCAGGCACGCGGGGGGCCCATCCTACGAGCAGTACTTC	CASRHAGGPSYEQYF
TRBV7-2	TRBD2	TRBJ2-7	-	TGTGCCAGCAGCTCCCCGGTGGGGAAGCGGGGTAATAACTACGAGCAGTACTTC	CASSSPVGKRGNNYEQYF
TRBV7-2	-	TRBJ1-1	-	TGTGCCAGCAGCCCCGGAGGGGGGGTAAACACTGAAGCTTTCTTT	CASSPGGGVNTEAFF
TRBV2	-	TRBJ1-2	-	TGTGCCAGTAAGCTCTACTATGGCTACACCTTC	CASKLYYGYTF
TRBV5-6	-	TRBJ2-1	-	TGTGCCAGCAGCTTGGGACTACAGTACAATGAGCAGTTCTTC	CASSLGLQYNEQFF
TRBV11-3	-	TRBJ2-6	-	TGTGCCAGCAGCCCCCGAGGAGGGTGGGGAGGATCTGGGGCCAACGTCCTGACTTTC	CASSPRGGWGGSGANVLTF
TRBV9	-	TRBJ2-3	-	TGTGCCAGCAGCTTTTCATATGGGGGCGAGACAGATACGCAGTATTTT	CASSFSYGGETDTQYF
TRBV7-6	-	TRBJ2-7	-	TGTGCCAGCAGCTTAGGGCTCGAGCAGTACTTC	CASSLGLEQYF
TRBV4-3	TRBD1	TRBJ1-2	-	TGCGCCAGCAGCCAAACAGGGGAAGTAAACTATGGCTACACCTTC	CASSQTGEVNYGYTF
TRBV7-3	TRBD1	TRBJ1-2	once	TGTGCCAGCAGCGCCCATGGGGACAGCGGGGGCTACACCTTC	CASSAHGDSGGYTF
TRBV9	-	TRBJ1-1	once	TGTGCCAGCAGCGGATATAACAGGGAGAACACTGAAGCTTTCTTT	CASSGYNRENTEAFF
TRBV3-1/TRBV3-2	-	TRBJ1-5	-	TGTGCCAGCAGCCAGGCCGCAGGGCCCCAGCATTTT	CASSQAAGPQHF
TRBV4-3	-	TRBJ1-2	-	TGCGCCAGCAGCCAAGATATAACAATCTATGGCTACACCTTC	CASSQDITIYGYTF
TRBV7-2	TRBD2	TRBJ2-7	once	TGTGCCAGCAGCTTAGGGACTAGCGGGATCTCCTACGAGCAGTACTTC	CASSLGTSGISYEQYF
TRBV27	TRBD1	TRBJ1-1	-	TGTGCCAGCAGTTTAAGGGGGCGGGGCTTCTCTGAAGCTTTCTTT	CASSLRGRGFSEAFF
TRBV5-5	-	TRBJ2-7	-	TGTGCCAGCAGCTTGGCAGGGGCGCCGAACCCACTAGGCGAGCAGTACTTC	CASSLAGAPNPLGEQYF
TRBV11-2	TRBD2	TRBJ2-1	-	TGTGCCAGCACTCTGACTAGCACAGATAATGAGCAGTTCTTC	CASTLTSTDNEQFF
TRBV7-3	TRBD2	TRBJ2-1	once	TGTGCCAGCAGCTCAACTAGCGGGGGGATCGATGAGCAGTTCTTC	CASSSTSGGIDEQFF
TRBV14	TRBD1	TRBJ2-3	-	TGTGCCAGCAGCCAATCTACAGGGGGCCTGGCTACGCAGTATTTT	CASSQSTGGLATQYF
TRBV6-4	TRBD1	TRBJ2-1	-	TGTGCCAGCAGTGACAGGGGGCTAGGTAATGAGCAGTTCTTC	CASSDRGLGNEQFF
TRBV11-3	-	TRBJ2-1	-	TGTGCCAGCAGCTCGCGACTTGGGGACATCAATGAGCAGTTCTTC	CASSSRLGDINEQFF
TRBV7-3	-	TRBJ1-2	-	TGTGCCAGCAGCCGTGACAGGACTAACTATGGCTACACCTTC	CASSRDRTNYGYTF
TRBV19	TRBD1	TRBJ1-1	-	TGTGCCACCTCACAGGGGTCTCAGGGGGTGGCTTTCTTT	CATSQGSQGVAFF
TRBV7-9	-	TRBJ2-5	-	TGTGCCAGCAGCTTATGGCAGGAGGGTGCAGAGACCCAGTACTTC	CASSLWQEGAETQYF
TRBV19	TRBD2	TRBJ2-3	-	TGTGCCAGTAGTATACGGTCCCTAGCGGTCACAGATACGCAGTATTTT	CASSIRSLAVTDTQYF
TRBV2	TRBD1	TRBJ1-5	-	TGTGCCAGCAAATCCAGCACAGGGGGATGGAATCAGCCCCAGCATTTT	CASKSSTGGWNQPQHF